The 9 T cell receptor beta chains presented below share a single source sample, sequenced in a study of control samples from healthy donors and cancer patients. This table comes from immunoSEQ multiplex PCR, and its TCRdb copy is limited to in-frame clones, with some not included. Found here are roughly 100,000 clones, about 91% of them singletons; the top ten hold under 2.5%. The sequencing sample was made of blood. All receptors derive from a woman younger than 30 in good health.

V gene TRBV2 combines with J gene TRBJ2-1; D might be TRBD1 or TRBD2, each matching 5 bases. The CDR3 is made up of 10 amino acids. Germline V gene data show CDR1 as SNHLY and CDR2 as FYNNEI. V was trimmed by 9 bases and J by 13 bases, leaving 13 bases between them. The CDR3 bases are TGTGCCAGTGGAGAAGGGGACCAGTTCTTC. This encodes CASGEGDQFF.

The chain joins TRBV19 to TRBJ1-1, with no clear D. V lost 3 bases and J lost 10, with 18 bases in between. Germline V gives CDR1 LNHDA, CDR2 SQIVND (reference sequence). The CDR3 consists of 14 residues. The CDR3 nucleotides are TGTGCCAGTAGTATGGGCAGCACTGCGGCCGGAGCTTTCTTT. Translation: CASSMGSTAAGAFF.

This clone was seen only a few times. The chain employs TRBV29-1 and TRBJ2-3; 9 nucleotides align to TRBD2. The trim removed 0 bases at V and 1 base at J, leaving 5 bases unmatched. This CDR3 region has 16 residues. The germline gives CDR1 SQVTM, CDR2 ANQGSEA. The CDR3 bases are TGCAGCGTTGAAGAGGGCAAGCGGGGGGGCACAGATACGCAGTATTTT. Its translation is CSVEEGKRGGTDTQYF.

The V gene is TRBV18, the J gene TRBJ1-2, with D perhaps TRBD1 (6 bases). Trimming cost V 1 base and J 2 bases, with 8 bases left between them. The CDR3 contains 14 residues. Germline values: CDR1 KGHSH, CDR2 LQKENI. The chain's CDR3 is CASSPLTGNYGYTF. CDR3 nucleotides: TGTGCCAGCTCACCACTTACAGGGAACTATGGCTACACCTTC.

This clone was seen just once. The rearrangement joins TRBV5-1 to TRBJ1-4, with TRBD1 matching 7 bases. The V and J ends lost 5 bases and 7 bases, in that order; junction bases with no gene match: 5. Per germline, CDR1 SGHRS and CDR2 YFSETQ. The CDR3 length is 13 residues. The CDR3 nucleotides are TGCGCCAGCAGAAGGGGGCTTGGTGAAAAACTGTTTTTT. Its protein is CASRRGLGEKLFF.

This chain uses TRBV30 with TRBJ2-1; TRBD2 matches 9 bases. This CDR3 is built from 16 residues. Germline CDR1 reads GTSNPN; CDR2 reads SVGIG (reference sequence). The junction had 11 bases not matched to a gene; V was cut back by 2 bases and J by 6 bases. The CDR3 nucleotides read TGTGCCTGGAGTAAAATAGCGGGAGTGTACAGCAATGAGCAGTTCTTC. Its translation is CAWSKIAGVYSNEQFF.

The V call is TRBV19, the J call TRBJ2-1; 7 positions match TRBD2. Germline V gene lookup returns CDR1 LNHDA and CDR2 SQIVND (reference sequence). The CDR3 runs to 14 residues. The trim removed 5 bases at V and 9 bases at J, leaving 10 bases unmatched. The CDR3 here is CASSPSGRRGEQFF. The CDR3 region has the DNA TGTGCCAGTAGTCCTAGCGGTAGAAGGGGTGAGCAGTTCTTC.

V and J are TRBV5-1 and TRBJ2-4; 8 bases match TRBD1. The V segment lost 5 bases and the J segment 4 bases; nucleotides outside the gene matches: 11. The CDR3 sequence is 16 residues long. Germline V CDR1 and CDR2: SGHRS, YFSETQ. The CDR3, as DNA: TGCGCCAGCAGGGAAACAGGGGGTTGGAGTAAAAACATTCAGTACTTC. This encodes CASRETGGWSKNIQYF.

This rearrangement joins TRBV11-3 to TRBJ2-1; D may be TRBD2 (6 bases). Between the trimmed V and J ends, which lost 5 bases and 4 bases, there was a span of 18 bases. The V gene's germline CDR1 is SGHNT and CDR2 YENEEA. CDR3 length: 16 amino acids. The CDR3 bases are TGTGCCAGCAGCCAAGGTGGGGGGACCCCTTACAATGAGCAGTTCTTC. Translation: CASSQGGGTPYNEQFF.